This T cell receptor (beta chain) was obtained from a study of siplizumab effects on memory and regulatory T cells. Profiling relied on immunoSEQ multiplex PCR, and the TCRdb table lists in-frame clones only, not all of them. The sample consists of roughly 69,000 clones, 70% to 90% of them appearing once. V lost 1 base and J 3 bases, leaving 14 bases between the germline ends. The germline V gene encodes CDR1 SGHDT and CDR2 YYEEEE. There are 15 residues in the CDR3. The chain is built from TRBV5-6 and TRBJ2-7; tentative D call: TRBD1 (6 bases). This clonotype originated in a human donor in good health. Sequencing was carried out using memory CD4+ T cells sorted from blood. This chain's CDR3 is CASSLFPGHIYEQYF. The CDR3 DNA reads TGTGCCAGCAGCTTGTTCCCGGGACATATCTACGAGCAGTACTTC.